The 14 T cell receptor beta chains below come from one sample, sequenced in a study of cytomegalovirus exposure and HLA in healthy donors. 13 Jbeta primers and 60 Vbeta primers were used for the PCR. The assay was immunoSEQ multiplex PCR, and TCRdb's table has in-frame clones only and misses some. This table holds around 150,000 clones, roughly 85% found once. Sequenced: PBMCs. The origin of the receptors is a male donor in good health and CMV-seropositive.

The genes are TRBV28 and TRBJ2-7, with 8 bases that match TRBD1. The J segment lost 0 bases and the V segment lost 6 bases, leaving 7 bases of the junction unmatched. The CDR3 sequence is 15 residues long. CDR1 and CDR2 (germline): MDHEN, SYDVKM. In nucleotides, the CDR3 is TGTGCCAGCAGCACGGCTCAGGGGGCCTCCTACGAGCAGTACTTC. Protein product: CASSTAQGASYEQYF.

The chain combines TRBV4-3 with TRBJ2-7; the match to TRBD1 covers 7 bases. This CDR3 is built from 14 residues. V was clipped by 0 bases and J by 3 bases; unmatched bases: 2. From germline, CDR1 is LGHNA and CDR2 YSLEER. CDR3 in amino acids: CASSQDRDSYEQYF. Written as DNA, the CDR3 is TGCGCCAGCAGCCAAGATCGGGACAGCTACGAGCAGTACTTC.

The chain links TRBV5-1 to TRBJ2-3; weak D call: TRBD2 (5 bases). V gave up 0 bases and J gave up 4 bases, with 12 bases separating them. The germline CDR1 and CDR2 sequences are SGHRS and YFSETQ. This CDR3 has 15 amino acids. CDR3 coding DNA: TGCGCCAGCAGCTTGGGAGTGGGCGGGCCAGATACGCAGTATTTT. As protein: CASSLGVGGPDTQYF.

The V call is TRBV5-1, the J call TRBJ2-3, with D tentatively TRBD2 (5 bases). This CDR3 has 15 amino acids. V dropped 4 bases and J dropped 0 bases, with 12 bases sitting between them. The germline gives CDR1 SGHRS, CDR2 YFSETQ. The CDR3 nucleotides are TGCGCCAGCAGCCCCCACGGGATTAGCACAGATACGCAGTATTTT. It translates to CASSPHGISTDTQYF. The full variable domain, in which reference TRBV5-1 and TRBJ2-3 provide the parts outside the CDR3, is KAGVTQTPRYLIKTRGQQVTLSCSPISGHRSVSWYQQTPGQGLQFLFEYFSETQRNKGNFPGRFSGRQFSNSRSEMNVSTLELGDSALYLCASSPHGISTDTQYFGPGTRLTVL.

The V gene is TRBV19, the J gene TRBJ2-7; 8 nucleotides align to TRBD1. V trimming: 7 bases; J trimming: 2 bases; junction bases outside the gene matches: 7. Germline values: CDR1 LNHDA, CDR2 SQIVND (reference sequence). CDR3 length equals 14 residues. The CDR3 bases are TGTGCCAGTATGGACAGGGCAGGTACCTACGAGCAGTACTTC. Its translation is CASMDRAGTYEQYF.

The rearrangement links TRBV28 to TRBJ1-1, with unresolved D. Trimming stripped 3 bases from V and 4 bases from J, with 18 bases between. The CDR3 totals 16 residues. Germline CDR1 MDHEN, CDR2 SYDVKM. The CDR3 is CASSLSKWGEGTEAFF. The CDR3 DNA reads as TGTGCCAGCAGTTTGTCTAAGTGGGGTGAGGGCACTGAAGCTTTCTTT.

This rearrangement joins TRBV10-3 to TRBJ2-7; 7 bases match TRBD1. CDR3 length: 16 amino acids. V lost 4 bases to trimming and J lost 6 bases; unmatched junction nucleotides: 15. CDR1 is ENHRY, CDR2 SYGVKD, per germline. This CDR3 is CAISVGTAPQVREQYF. The CDR3 DNA sequence: TGTGCCATCAGTGTCGGGACAGCCCCCCAAGTCCGCGAGCAGTACTTC.

J is TRBJ1-1 and V is TRBV30; D is perhaps TRBD1 (5 bases). Per germline, CDR1 GTSNPN and CDR2 SVGIG (reference sequence). Trimming pared 1 base from V and 1 base from J, leaving 19 bases between. This CDR3 comprises 17 residues. CDR3 bases: TGTGCCTGGAGTGGATCAACAAGGGGCCGAGGGAACACTGAAGCTTTCTTT. Its protein product is CAWSGSTRGRGNTEAFF.

This sequence joins TRBV7-2 and TRBJ2-7; the D gene is possibly TRBD2 (6 bases). V was trimmed by 4 bases and J by 2 bases, leaving 15 bases between them. This CDR3 comprises 15 residues. Per the germline V gene, CDR1 is SGHTA and CDR2 is FQGNSA. The CDR3 DNA sequence: TGTGCCAGCAGCTACAACCTAGCGCCGACCTACGAGCAGTACTTC. It specifies CASSYNLAPTYEQYF.

The chain uses TRBV7-2 and TRBJ1-3; D is perhaps TRBD1 (6 bases). Deletions cut 7 bases from V and 0 bases from J, with 10 bases between. The CDR3 extends over 14 amino acids. The germline V gene has CDR1 SGHTA and CDR2 FQGNSA. The CDR3: CASTQGISGNTIYF. CDR3 bases: TGTGCCAGCACACAGGGAATCTCTGGAAACACCATATATTTT.

The genes are TRBV10-1 and TRBJ2-3, with 10 bases lining up with TRBD1. V gave up 7 bases and J gave up 4 bases; unmatched junction bases: 5. CDR1 is WNHNN, CDR2 SYGVQD, per germline (reference sequence). The CDR3 covers 14 residues. In DNA, the CDR3 is TGCGCCAGCAAGGGACAGGGGATTGCAGATACGCAGTATTTT. Amino acids: CASKGQGIADTQYF.

V and J are TRBV29-1 and TRBJ2-1; 8 positions agree with TRBD1. The CDR3 length is 11 residues. V trimming: 7 bases; J trimming: 12 bases; junction bases outside the gene matches: 8. Looked up from germline, CDR1 is SQVTM and CDR2 is ANQGSEA. The CDR3 sequence is CSAGQGAGQFF. CDR3 nucleotides: TGCAGCGCTGGACAGGGAGCCGGGCAGTTCTTC.

CDR3 protein: CASSSQLGVDEKLFF. The CDR3 region has the DNA TGTGCCAGCAGCTCACAGCTCGGTGTAGATGAAAAACTGTTTTTT. The chain employs TRBV5-4 and TRBJ1-4; D not resolved. CDR3 length: 15 amino acids. V lost 3 bases to trimming and J lost 6 bases, with 15 bases between them. Germline CDR1 reads SGHNT; CDR2 reads YYREEE (reference sequence).

The chain is built from TRBV5-1 and TRBJ1-1, with 7 nucleotides matching TRBD1. Germline trimming cut 2 bases from V and 5 bases from J; bases unmatched to any gene: 12. The CDR3 has 16 amino acids. Germline-derived CDR1 and CDR2 are SGHRS and YFSETQ. The CDR3, as DNA: TGCGCCAGCAGCTTTGGGGACAGTTTCTATTCGACTGAAGCTTTCTTT. This codes for CASSFGDSFYSTEAFF.